The 29 T cell receptor beta chains given below trace back to one sample, sequenced in a study of Ad26.COV2.S vaccination and SARS-CoV-2 variants. Measured with immunoSEQ multiplex PCR; TCRdb has only the in-frame clones, and not every one. Of approximately 420,000 clones listed, roughly 88% were seen once; the top ten hold roughly 4%. As to treatment: around 19 received Ad26.COV2.S at low or high dose, single or two shots; 5 received placebo; per-sample allocation not given. Samples analyzed were those drawn on day 63 after the first vaccine or placebo injection. Sequenced material: peripheral blood, taken in a trial of Ad26.COV2.S vaccine versus placebo. All receptors come from a person between 18 and 59 years old who received the Ad26.COV2.S COVID-19 vaccine or a placebo.

The chain is built from TRBV6-2 or TRBV6-3 and TRBJ2-7; 7 bases are a match to TRBD1. The germline CDR1 and CDR2 sequences are MNHEY and SVGEGT. V was clipped by 4 bases and J by 5 bases; unmatched bases: 8. The CDR3 has 14 amino acids. CDR3 in DNA: TGTGCCAGCAGTTTCGACAGGGTTTCCCACGAGCAGTACTTC. The encoded protein is CASSFDRVSHEQYF.

The chain combines TRBV29-1 with TRBJ2-7; 8 bases fit TRBD2. The CDR3 contains 14 residues. Germline CDR1 SQVTM, CDR2 ANQGSEA. Germline trimming cut 1 base from V and 3 bases from J; bases unmatched to any gene: 5. The CDR3 here is CSVEGWAGGYEQYF. Here the CDR3 DNA reads TGCAGCGTTGAAGGTTGGGCGGGGGGCTACGAGCAGTACTTC.

This clone was found once. The chain links TRBV27 to TRBJ2-7; 11 bases align to TRBD1. Germline assignment: CDR1 MNHEY and CDR2 SMNVEV (reference sequence). The CDR3 has 14 amino acids. The J segment lost 8 bases and the V segment lost 2 bases, leaving 5 bases of the junction unmatched. CDR3 sequence reads: CASSLGTGGMKQYF. The CDR3 DNA sequence: TGTGCCAGCAGTTTAGGGACAGGGGGGATGAAGCAGTACTTC.

This chain uses TRBV4-3 with TRBJ1-5; D possibly corresponds to TRBD1 (6 bases). Per the germline V gene, CDR1 is LGHNA and CDR2 is YSLEER. Deletions cut 0 bases from V and 3 bases from J, with 21 bases between. The CDR3 spans 19 residues. CDR3 nucleotides: TGCGCCAGCAGCCAAGATCTTGGGAGGGGGGCAGGTGACAATCAGCCCCAGCATTTT. Encoded protein: CASSQDLGRGAGDNQPQHF.

V usage is TRBV30 and J usage is TRBJ2-1; D is possibly TRBD1 (6 bases). CDR3 length equals 15 residues. Germline loops: CDR1 GTSNPN, CDR2 SVGIG (reference sequence). Trimming took off 0 bases at V and 3 bases at J, with 12 bases between the two ends. CDR3: CAWSVPGQDYNEQFF. CDR3 DNA: TGTGCCTGGAGTGTACCGGGACAAGACTACAATGAGCAGTTCTTC.

The chain carries TRBV7-2 and TRBJ1-5; TRBD1 matches at 8 bases. This CDR3 spans 17 amino acids. V was clipped by 1 base and J by 7 bases; unmatched bases: 12. Germline V gives CDR1 SGHTA, CDR2 FQGNSA. This chain's CDR3 is CASSLEITGGSRQPQHF. CDR3 DNA: TGTGCCAGCAGCTTAGAGATTACAGGGGGTTCACGGCAGCCCCAGCATTTT.

Only one count was recorded for this clone. This sequence joins TRBV5-1 and TRBJ2-7; D call uncertain. The germline CDR1 and CDR2 sequences are SGHRS and YFSETQ. The V gene lost 0 bases and the J gene lost 2 bases, with 6 bases spanning the gap. The CDR3 loop spans 13 amino acids. CDR3 DNA: TGCGCCAGCAGCTTGGTGTTGACCTACGAGCAGTACTTC. Its protein product is CASSLVLTYEQYF.

This chain connects TRBV28 to TRBJ1-6; the D is unclear. V lost 7 bases and J 9 bases, leaving 16 bases between the germline ends. Germline V gene sequence: CDR1 MDHEN, CDR2 SYDVKM. The CDR3 loop spans 14 amino acids. CDR3 region: CASTGRGPVSPLHF. CDR3 bases: TGTGCCAGCACCGGGCGGGGTCCGGTTTCACCCCTCCACTTT.

The chain is built from TRBV19 and TRBJ2-7, with 9 bases matching TRBD1. Trimming cost V 5 bases and J 3 bases; bases outside gene matches: 11. The germline gives CDR1 LNHDA, CDR2 SQIVND (reference sequence). The CDR3 extends over 16 amino acids. CDR3 nucleotides: TGTGCCAGTAGTTCCAAACGGACAGGGGTAAGCTACGAGCAGTACTTC. Translated, it gives CASSSKRTGVSYEQYF.

This chain joins TRBV6-5 and TRBJ2-5, with D possibly TRBD2 on 5 matching bases. The CDR3 loop spans 12 amino acids. V was pared by 8 bases and J by 5 bases, with 12 bases between. Looked up from germline, CDR1 is MNHEY and CDR2 is SVGAGI. The DNA for the CDR3 is TGTGCCAGCGCAGCCCCGGGGGAGACCCAGTACTTC. Its translation is CASAAPGETQYF.

The gene calls are TRBV28 and TRBJ1-5, with 12 bases fitting TRBD1. The germline CDR1 and CDR2 sequences are MDHEN and SYDVKM. CDR3 length equals 19 residues. After removal of 2 bases from V and 0 bases from J, the junction contained 8 bases not matched to a gene. As DNA, the CDR3 is TGTGCCAGCAGTTTAAGACGGGGACAGGGGGCCGCTAGCAATCAGCCCCAGCATTTT. Translating it yields CASSLRRGQGAASNQPQHF. Together with reference TRBV28 and TRBJ1-5, the CDR3 gives the full variable domain: DVKVTQSSRYLVKRTGEKVFLECVQDMDHENMFWYRQDPGLGLRLIYFSYDVKMKEKGDIPEGYSVSREKKERFSLILESASTNQTSMYLCASSLRRGQGAASNQPQHFGDGTRLSIL.

V usage is TRBV5-1 and J usage is TRBJ1-5; 10 nucleotides line up with TRBD1. The CDR3 is 13 residues long. Per germline, CDR1 SGHRS and CDR2 YFSETQ. Trimming removed 4 bases from V and 9 bases from J; junction bases left unmatched: 4. Written as DNA, the CDR3 is TGCGCCAGCAGCGCGGGACAGGGGTTGCCCCAGCATTTT. Its translation: CASSAGQGLPQHF.

The chain employs TRBV11-2 and TRBJ2-7; D might be TRBD2 (7 bases). Trimming removed 5 bases from V and 3 bases from J, with 17 bases in between. The CDR3 spans 15 residues. Germline V gene lookup returns CDR1 SGHAT and CDR2 FQNNGV. This CDR3 is CASSLGGGSHYEQYF. The CDR3 region has the DNA TGTGCCAGCAGCCTAGGCGGGGGCAGTCACTACGAGCAGTACTTC.

The rearrangement uses TRBV19 and TRBJ2-1; no definite D call. The CDR3 is made up of 17 amino acids. Trimming cost V 1 base and J 1 base, with 14 bases left between them. From germline, CDR1 is LNHDA and CDR2 SQIVND (reference sequence). CDR3 sequence: CASSIVRRAISYNEQFF. CDR3 nucleotides: TGTGCCAGTAGTATAGTTCGGAGAGCCATATCCTACAATGAGCAGTTCTTC.

The V gene is TRBV4-3, the J gene TRBJ2-7, with 9 bases lining up with TRBD2. J lost 4 bases, V lost 0 bases, and 7 bases had no gene match. Germline V gives CDR1 LGHNA, CDR2 YSLEER. The CDR3 consists of 16 residues. The CDR3 is CASSQDLAGGTYEQYF. DNA of the CDR3: TGCGCCAGCAGCCAAGATCTGGCGGGGGGGACATACGAGCAGTACTTC.

The rearrangement joins TRBV3-1 (or the pseudogene TRBV3-2) to TRBJ1-6; D uncertain. Germline V gene lookup returns CDR1 LGHDT and CDR2 YNNKEL (reference sequence). This CDR3 contains 14 residues. The germline V and J ends were trimmed by 1 base and 7 bases, with 8 bases remaining between them. The CDR3 region is CASSQGVENSPLHF. CDR3 sequence (DNA): TGTGCCAGCAGCCAAGGGGTAGAGAATTCACCCCTCCACTTT.

This clone was observed once. The chain recombines TRBV10-3 with TRBJ1-1; D gene ambiguous. Germline loops: CDR1 ENHRY, CDR2 SYGVKD. Trimming removed 0 bases at V and 11 bases at J, with 10 bases between. The CDR3 sequence is 12 residues long. CDR3: CAISESTTWAFF. As DNA, the CDR3 is TGTGCCATCAGTGAGTCTACAACTTGGGCTTTCTTT.

The chain's CDR3 is CASSLWGQEDTGELFF. In DNA form, the CDR3 reads TGCGCCAGCAGCTTGTGGGGACAGGAGGACACCGGGGAGCTGTTTTTT. The chain employs TRBV5-1 and TRBJ2-2, with TRBD1 matching 8 bases. The CDR3 covers 16 residues. Germline CDR1 reads SGHRS; CDR2 reads YFSETQ. Trimming cost V 1 base and J 3 bases; bases outside gene matches: 5.

The chain is built from TRBV4-1 and TRBJ2-2; 8 positions agree with TRBD1. This CDR3 has 16 amino acids. Germline assignment: CDR1 MGHRA and CDR2 YSYEKL. With V trimmed by 4 bases and J by 2 bases, 6 bases remained unmatched. CDR3 loop: CASSPSTGDNTGELFF. CDR3 DNA sequence: TGCGCCAGCAGCCCGTCGACAGGGGACAACACCGGGGAGCTGTTTTTT.

The chain uses TRBV7-8 and TRBJ1-4; no reliable D call. Germline CDR1 is SGHVS and CDR2 is FQNEAQ. V gave up 3 bases and J gave up 8 bases, with 10 bases separating them. CDR3 length: 13 amino acids. CDR3 region: CASSFRPEEKLFF. Written as DNA, the CDR3 is TGTGCCAGCAGCTTCCGCCCAGAGGAAAAACTGTTTTTT.

This clone turned up a few times. The J gene is TRBJ2-7, the V gene TRBV14, with TRBD1 identical over 9 bases. From germline, CDR1 is SGHDN and CDR2 FVKESK. The length of the CDR3 is 15 residues. V was clipped by 4 bases and J by 6 bases; unmatched bases: 10. DNA for the CDR3: TGTGCCAGCAGCCCCAGGGGACAGGGACGCCCCGAGCAGTACTTC. Translating gives CASSPRGQGRPEQYF. Using reference TRBV14 and TRBJ2-7 for the parts outside the CDR3, the full variable domain is EAGVTQFPSHSVIEKGQTVTLRCDPISGHDNLYWYRRVMGKEIKFLLHFVKESKQDESGMPNNRFLAERTGGTYSTLKVQPAELEDSGVYFCASSPRGQGRPEQYFGPGTRLTVT.

V and J are TRBV5-6 and TRBJ2-5; 8 bases align to TRBD2. The V gene end was trimmed by 1 base and the J gene end by 4 bases; junction bases not matched to a gene: 6. The CDR3 spans 15 residues. Germline V CDR1 and CDR2: SGHDT, YYEEEE. The CDR3, as DNA: TGTGCCAGCAGCTTGCCGGGGGGGTTAGGAGAGACCCAGTACTTC. Translated: CASSLPGGLGETQYF.

This sequence joins TRBV2 and TRBJ2-7; D possibly matches TRBD1 or TRBD2 (5 bases each). Trimming stripped 3 bases from V and 2 bases from J, with 14 bases between. This CDR3 has 15 residues. Germline CDR1 reads SNHLY; CDR2 reads FYNNEI. The CDR3 loop is CASSEFGGATYEQYF. CDR3 coding DNA: TGTGCCAGCAGTGAGTTTGGGGGAGCAACCTACGAGCAGTACTTC.

The rearrangement joins TRBV3-1 (or the pseudogene TRBV3-2) to TRBJ1-4; possible D gene TRBD1, 5 bases. The CDR3 is 15 amino acids. CDR1 is LGHDT, CDR2 YNNKEL, per germline (reference sequence). V was pared by 0 bases and J by 7 bases, with 12 bases between. In nucleotides, the CDR3 is TGTGCCAGCAGCCAAGATGGAAGGGGTGGTGAAAAACTGTTTTTT. Residues: CASSQDGRGGEKLFF.

The V call is TRBV19, the J call TRBJ2-2, with 10 nucleotides matching TRBD2. V lost 7 bases and J lost 3; bases outside the gene matches: 11. The germline gives CDR1 LNHDA, CDR2 SQIVND (reference sequence). The CDR3 covers 17 residues. The CDR3 here is CASTLRVAGGHTGELFF. The CDR3 DNA follows: TGTGCCAGTACCCTGAGGGTAGCGGGGGGCCACACCGGGGAGCTGTTTTTT.

The V and J genes are TRBV9 and TRBJ2-2; 11 positions match TRBD2. In germline, CDR1 is SGDLS, CDR2 YYNGEE. This CDR3 has 17 amino acids. V lost 4 bases, J lost 1 base, and 6 bases stayed unmatched. The CDR3 DNA sequence: TGTGCCAGCAGCACAACTAGCGGGGGCCGGAACACCGGGGAGCTGTTTTTT. As protein: CASSTTSGGRNTGELFF.

The chain uses TRBV3-1 (or the pseudogene TRBV3-2) and TRBJ2-3; 8 bases line up with TRBD2. Trimming cost V 4 bases and J 0 bases; bases outside gene matches: 15. There are 19 residues in the CDR3. Germline assignment: CDR1 LGHDT and CDR2 YNNKEL (reference sequence). The CDR3 DNA is TGTGCCAGCAGCCCCATGGGGGCGGGGGGCGGTCCTAGCACAGATACGCAGTATTTT. Its translation is CASSPMGAGGGPSTDTQYF.

The rearrangement joins TRBV7-6 to TRBJ2-7, with 7 bases fitting TRBD1. This CDR3 region has 14 residues. Looked up from germline, CDR1 is SGHVS and CDR2 is FNYEAQ. The J segment lost 6 bases and the V segment lost 1 base, leaving 6 bases of the junction unmatched. The CDR3 reads CASSLEQGISEQYF. The DNA for the CDR3 is TGTGCCAGCAGCTTAGAACAGGGGATCTCCGAGCAGTACTTC.

This clone was counted a single time. The chain employs TRBV6-2 or TRBV6-3 and TRBJ1-1, with D perhaps TRBD1 (5 bases). The V end lost 6 bases, the J end lost 4 bases, and 24 bases lay between the germline ends. The germline CDR1 and CDR2 sequences are MNHEY and SVGEGT. The length of the CDR3 is 17 residues. CDR3: CASSSGPGPGLGTEAFF. CDR3 nucleotides: TGTGCCAGCAGCTCCGGCCCAGGGCCCGGATTGGGCACTGAAGCTTTCTTT.